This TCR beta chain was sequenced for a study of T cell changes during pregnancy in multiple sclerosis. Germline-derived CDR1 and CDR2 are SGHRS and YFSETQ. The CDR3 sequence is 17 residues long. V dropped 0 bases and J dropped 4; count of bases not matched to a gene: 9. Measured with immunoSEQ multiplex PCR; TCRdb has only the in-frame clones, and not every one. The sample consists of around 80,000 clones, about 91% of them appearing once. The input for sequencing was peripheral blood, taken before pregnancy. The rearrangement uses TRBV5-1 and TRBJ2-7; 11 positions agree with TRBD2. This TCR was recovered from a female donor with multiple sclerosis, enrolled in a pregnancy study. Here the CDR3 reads CASSLGLAGGPVYEQYF. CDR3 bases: TGCGCCAGCAGCTTGGGGTTAGCGGGGGGGCCTGTATACGAGCAGTACTTC.